A selection of T cell receptor beta chains follows, all from one sample in a study of cytomegalovirus exposure and HLA in healthy donors. Produced via immunoSEQ multiplex PCR; TCRdb's table is partial and in-frame only. The sample shows 100,000 to 150,000 clones, and approximately 3.9% sits with its ten largest clones. Sequencing was performed on PBMCs. Receptor source: a man between 18 and 29 years old in good health and CMV-seronegative. The CDR3 runs from the conserved cysteine through the conserved F or W. Each record gives: J gene, V gene, CDR3 protein.

TRBJ1-4,TRBV4-1,CASSQDGSGPEKLFF
TRBJ1-1,TRBV7-2,CASSPPGGGRPLGTEAFF
TRBJ2-5,TRBV7-2,CASSFGPQETQYF
TRBJ1-1,TRBV16,CASSSKQGAAEAFF
TRBJ1-3,TRBV7-8,CASSPGTALSGNTIYF
NA,TRBV4-1,CASSPTGAYEQYF
TRBJ2-7,TRBV11-2,CASSLSGYEQYF
TRBJ1-6,TRBV27,CASSLFQGQVNSPLHF
TRBJ1-3,TRBV13,CASSYGTGVSDTIYF
TRBJ2-1,TRBV6-4,CASSNGTSGGDEQFF
TRBJ1-2,TRBV6-6,CASSYEGQANYGYTF
TRBJ2-3,TRBV6-1,CASSMTGSFTDTQYF
TRBJ2-7,TRBV25-1,CASSVRSYEQYF
TRBJ2-7,TRBV6-1,CAISDRGVYEQYF
TRBJ2-5,TRBV19,CASSIDLGVQEAQYF
TRBJ2-1,TRBV18,CASSPPVGGEQFF
TRBJ2-1,TRBV15,CATSRETSGSNEQFF
TRBJ1-6,TRBV27,CASSLPGAYNSPLHF
TRBJ1-2,TRBV5-1,CASSLVSRDREAGDYGYTF
TRBJ1-5,TRBV4-1,CASSQDGPNQPQHF
TRBJ2-5,TRBV5-1,CASSLPGRARRQETQYF
TRBJ1-2,TRBV9,CASSQQGNYGYTF
TRBJ2-5,TRBV6-5,CASSYSGTSGAETQYF
TRBJ2-5,TRBV5-1,CASSFTSVETQYF
TRBJ1-2,TRBV6-1,CASSETGGYGYTF
TRBJ2-5,TRBV18,CASSPGTGDQETQYF
TRBJ1-6,TRBV4-1,CASSHSVSSYNSPLHF
TRBJ1-1,TRBV27,CASSFLGFRGSGAFF
TRBJ2-2,TRBV18,CASSPLGLAGTGELFF
TRBJ2-1,TRBV28,CASGSGRFLSERGDYNEQFF
TRBJ2-7,TRBV5-4,CASSPRTRAYEQYF
TRBJ2-3,TRBV7-6,CASSLVLAGGDTQYF
TRBJ1-1,TRBV7-6,CASSFTDRVLNTEAFF
TRBJ1-6,TRBV25-1,CASSDNTGVNSPLHF
TRBJ2-1,TRBV2,CASSEERAGRDNEQFF
TRBJ2-3,TRBV5-6,CASSSEGTTDTQYF
TRBJ1-1,TRBV30,CAWSVSGNLLEAFF